This T cell receptor beta chain was observed in a study of stem cell transplantation in POMP-related autoinflammatory disease. Across the whole study: Before transplant: CD4+ naive skewing, low CD8+ proportions, reduced cytokine secretion.

Some clones are missing from TCRdb's copy, which holds only in-frame ones; the method was immunoSEQ multiplex PCR. The repertoire holds about 68,000 clones, with approximately 91% as singletons. After removal of 3 bases from V and 5 bases from J, the junction contained 6 bases not matched to a gene. This CDR3 has 14 amino acids. The germline CDR1 and CDR2 sequences are SGHTS and YDEGEE. The input for sequencing was CD4+ T cells from PBMCs, taken after stem cell transplantation. This clonotype was obtained from a human patient with POMP-related autoinflammation and immune dysregulation (PRAID). The graft donor may be the source of some T cells. The chain carries TRBV5-8 and TRBJ1-2; 8 bases line up with TRBD1. CDR3 in amino acids: CASSSRTGLYGYTF. For the CDR3, the DNA is TGTGCCAGCAGCTCCCGGACAGGGCTGTATGGCTACACCTTC.